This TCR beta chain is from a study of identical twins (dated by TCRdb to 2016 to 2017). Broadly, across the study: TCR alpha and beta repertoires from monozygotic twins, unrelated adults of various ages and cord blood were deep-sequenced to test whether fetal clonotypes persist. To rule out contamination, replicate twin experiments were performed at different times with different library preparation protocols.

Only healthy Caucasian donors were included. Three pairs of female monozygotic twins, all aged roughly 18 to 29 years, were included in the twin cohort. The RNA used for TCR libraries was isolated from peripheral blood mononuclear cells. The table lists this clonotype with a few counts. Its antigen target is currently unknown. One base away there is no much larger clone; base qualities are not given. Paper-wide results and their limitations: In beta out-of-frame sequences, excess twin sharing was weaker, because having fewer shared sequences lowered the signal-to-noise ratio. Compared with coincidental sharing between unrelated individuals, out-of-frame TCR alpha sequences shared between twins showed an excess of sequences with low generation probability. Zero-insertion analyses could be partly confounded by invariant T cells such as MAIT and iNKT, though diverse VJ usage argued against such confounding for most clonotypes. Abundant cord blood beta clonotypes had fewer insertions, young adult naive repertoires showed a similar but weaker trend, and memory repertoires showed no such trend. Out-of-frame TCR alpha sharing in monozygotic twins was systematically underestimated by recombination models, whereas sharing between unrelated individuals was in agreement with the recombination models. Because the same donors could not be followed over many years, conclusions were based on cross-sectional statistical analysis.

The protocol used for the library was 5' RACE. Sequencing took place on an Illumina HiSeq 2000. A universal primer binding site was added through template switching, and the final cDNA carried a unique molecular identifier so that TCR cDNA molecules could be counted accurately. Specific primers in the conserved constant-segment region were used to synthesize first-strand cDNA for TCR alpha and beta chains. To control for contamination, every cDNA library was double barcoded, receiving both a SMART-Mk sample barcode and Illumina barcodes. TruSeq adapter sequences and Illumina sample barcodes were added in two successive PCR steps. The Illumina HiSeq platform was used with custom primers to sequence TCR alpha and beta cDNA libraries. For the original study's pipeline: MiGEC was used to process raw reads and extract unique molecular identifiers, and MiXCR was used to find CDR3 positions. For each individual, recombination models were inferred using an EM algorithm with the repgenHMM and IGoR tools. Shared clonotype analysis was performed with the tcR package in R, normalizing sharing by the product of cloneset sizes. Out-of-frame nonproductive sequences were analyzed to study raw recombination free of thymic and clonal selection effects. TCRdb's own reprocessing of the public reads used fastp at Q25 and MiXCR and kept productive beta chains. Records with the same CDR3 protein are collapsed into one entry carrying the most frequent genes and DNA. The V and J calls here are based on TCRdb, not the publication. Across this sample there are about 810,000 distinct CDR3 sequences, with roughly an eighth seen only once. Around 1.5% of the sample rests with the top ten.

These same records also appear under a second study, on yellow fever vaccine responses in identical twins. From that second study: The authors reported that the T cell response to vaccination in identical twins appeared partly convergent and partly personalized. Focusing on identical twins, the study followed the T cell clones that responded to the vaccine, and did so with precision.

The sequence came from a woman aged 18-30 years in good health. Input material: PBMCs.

The nucleotide sequence is given as TGTGCCAGCAGCTTTACAGCACCCCTCTGGGATGAGCAGTTCTTC. This sequence encodes CASSFTAPLWDEQFF. This chain joins TRBV5-6 to TRBJ2-1; no D segment can be confidently identified. V is clipped by 2 bases and J by 8 bases, and the sequence between their germline boundaries is 17 bases long. From its cysteine to its phenylalanine, the CDR3 spans 15 amino acids. The entry retains the CDR3 DNA only, 45 bases that are in frame from base 1. The germline V gene yields SGHDT for CDR1 and YYEEEE for CDR2.